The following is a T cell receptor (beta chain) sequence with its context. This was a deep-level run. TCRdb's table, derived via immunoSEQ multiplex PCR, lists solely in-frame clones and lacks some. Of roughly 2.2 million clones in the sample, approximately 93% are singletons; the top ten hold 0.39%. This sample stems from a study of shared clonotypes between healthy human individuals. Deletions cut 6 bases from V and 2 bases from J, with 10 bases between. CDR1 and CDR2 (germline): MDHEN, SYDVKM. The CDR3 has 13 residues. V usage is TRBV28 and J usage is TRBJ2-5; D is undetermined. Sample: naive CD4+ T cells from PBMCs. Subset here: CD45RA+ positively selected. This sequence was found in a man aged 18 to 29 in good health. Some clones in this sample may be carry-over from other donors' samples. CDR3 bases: TGTGCCAGCAGCACCATCCCACAAGAGACCCAGTACTTC. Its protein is CASSTIPQETQYF.